These 26 T cell receptor beta chains were sequenced from one sample in a study of blood T cell repertoires in COVID-19 (dated by TCRdb to 2018 to 2020). Library prep was done by the immunoSEQ multiplex PCR assay. Sourced from immuneACCESS, this table was stored by TCRdb with only in-frame sequences that have V and J called. A share of the clones is absent; for the studies checked, an unresolved V gene accounts for under half, and the remainder has no known explanation. Present in this sample are 25,000 to 30,000 clones, roughly 91% of which were seen just once. In total, the top ten clones hold about 4.9% of the sample. Material for sequencing was peripheral blood. The receptors were gathered from a man in his 70s with active COVID-19.

Notes on this clone: This sample includes further DNA sequences coding for the same CDR3. The chain recombines TRBV18 with TRBJ1-4; perhaps TRBD1 as D (6 bases). With 6 bases removed from V and 5 bases from J, the gap between germline ends came to 13 bases. Germline assignment: CDR1 KGHSH and CDR2 LQKENI. The CDR3 spans 14 residues. The CDR3 DNA is TGTGCCAGCTCTCGGGACAAGGGGAATGAAAAACTGTTTTTT. This gives the protein CASSRDKGNEKLFF.

The chain employs TRBV27 and TRBJ2-5; unclear D gene. The CDR3 spans 13 residues. The V end lost 3 bases, the J end lost 0 bases, and 5 bases lay between the germline ends. The germline V gene encodes CDR1 MNHEY and CDR2 SMNVEV (reference sequence). The CDR3, as DNA: TGTGCCAGCAGTTTCTTGTACCAAGAGACCCAGTACTTC. Translation gives CASSFLYQETQYF.

The V and J genes are TRBV7-6 and TRBJ2-2, with TRBD1 identical over 9 bases. CDR3 length equals 15 residues. The V and J ends lost 3 bases and 5 bases, in that order; junction bases with no gene match: 4. The germline gives CDR1 SGHVS, CDR2 FNYEAQ. The CDR3 loop reads CASSFRDRVTGELFF. The CDR3 DNA is TGTGCCAGCAGCTTCCGGGACAGGGTGACCGGGGAGCTGTTTTTT.

This chain connects TRBV29-1 to TRBJ2-7, with TRBD2 matching over 7 bases. The V gene end was trimmed by 6 bases and the J gene end by 6 bases; junction bases not matched to a gene: 11. CDR3 length: 13 residues. Germline CDR1 SQVTM, CDR2 ANQGSEA. CDR3 DNA: TGCAGCGTAACGCGAGTCAGGGAGGGCGAGCAGTACTTC. This sequence encodes CSVTRVREGEQYF.

This chain connects TRBV7-2 to TRBJ1-5, with TRBD1 matching 8 bases. Germline V gene lookup returns CDR1 SGHTA and CDR2 FQGNSA. CDR3 size: 15 residues. V gave up 5 bases and J gave up 5 bases; unmatched junction bases: 8. CDR3 residues: CASSIGQGGYQPQHF. The CDR3 DNA is TGTGCCAGCAGCATTGGACAGGGAGGGTATCAGCCCCAGCATTTT.

The chain carries TRBV4-3 and TRBJ2-1; possibly TRBD2 for D (7 bases). The CDR3 is made up of 17 amino acids. The V end was cut by 0 bases, the J end by 1 base, with 13 bases between. Germline V lookup: CDR1 LGHNA, CDR2 YSLEER. The CDR3 here is CASSQDKGGRSYNEQFF. CDR3 bases: TGCGCCAGCAGCCAAGATAAGGGGGGGAGGTCCTACAATGAGCAGTTCTTC.

The chain employs TRBV20-1 and TRBJ1-2; D unresolved. Trimming left V 3 bases short and J 2 bases short, with 10 bases between. Germline CDR1 and CDR2: DFQATT and SNEGSKA (reference sequence). The CDR3 is made up of 13 amino acids. The DNA of the CDR3 is TGCAGTGCTAGTGGATCCAGAAACTATGGCTACACCTTC. This encodes CSASGSRNYGYTF.

This chain connects TRBV2 to TRBJ1-5; no reliable D call. This CDR3 is 15 amino acids long. The V gene's germline CDR1 is SNHLY and CDR2 FYNNEI. V lost 5 bases to trimming and J lost 3 bases, with 14 bases between them. In DNA, the CDR3 is TGTGCCAGCAGTCCGCCGGGTTTTTTCAATCAGCCCCAGCATTTT. Amino acid sequence: CASSPPGFFNQPQHF.

The chain joins TRBV5-1 to TRBJ2-3; 10 nucleotides line up with TRBD1. This CDR3 is 16 amino acids long. Germline CDR1 reads SGHRS; CDR2 reads YFSETQ. Trimming cost V 4 bases and J 1 base; bases outside gene matches: 6. The CDR3 DNA reads TGCGCCAGCAGCCTAACTGGGACAGGGGGCACAGATACGCAGTATTTT. Its translation: CASSLTGTGGTDTQYF.

J is TRBJ2-1 and V is TRBV10-3; 7 bases align to TRBD2. V lost 6 bases to trimming and J lost 6 bases; unmatched junction nucleotides: 17. Germline V gene lookup returns CDR1 ENHRY and CDR2 SYGVKD. This CDR3 has 17 amino acids. The CDR3 nucleotides are TGTGCCATCAGGGACCTCTCTGGGGGGGGTGGGAGCAATGAGCAGTTCTTC. Translation gives CAIRDLSGGGGSNEQFF.

This clone was recorded once. The CDR3 DNA follows: TGTGCCAGCAGCGACAGGGTCAACACCGGGGAGCTGTTTTTT. This sequence encodes CASSDRVNTGELFF. The chain joins TRBV3-1 (or the pseudogene TRBV3-2) to TRBJ2-2; TRBD1 matches at 7 bases. CDR3 size: 14 residues. CDR1 is LGHDT, CDR2 YNNKEL, per germline (reference sequence). V was pared by 5 bases and J by 2 bases, with 2 bases of the junction left unmatched.

This chain links TRBV6-1 with TRBJ1-1; D ambiguous. CDR1 is MNHNS and CDR2 is SASEGT in the germline V gene. The CDR3 has 14 amino acids. V lost 3 bases and J 4 bases, leaving 12 bases between the germline ends. The CDR3 bases are TGTGCCAGCAGTGAGTTTAGCAGAGTCACTGAAGCTTTCTTT. Translating gives CASSEFSRVTEAFF.

The chain is built from TRBV5-5 and TRBJ2-1; 10 nucleotides agree with TRBD2. The length of the CDR3 is 15 residues. V was clipped by 6 bases and J by 4 bases; unmatched bases: 7. Germline V gene data show CDR1 as SGHKS and CDR2 as YYEKEE (reference sequence). The CDR3 reads CASIPKRGGYNEQFF. CDR3 in DNA: TGTGCCAGCATACCCAAGCGGGGGGGTTACAATGAGCAGTTCTTC.

V usage is TRBV18 and J usage is TRBJ2-5, with D possibly TRBD2 on 6 matching bases. Germline CDR1 and CDR2: KGHSH and LQKENI. CDR3 length: 13 amino acids. V lost 6 bases to trimming and J lost 1 base, with 9 bases between them. The CDR3 is CASSGGIQETQYF. CDR3 in DNA: TGTGCCAGCTCGGGCGGGATCCAAGAGACCCAGTACTTC.

This CDR3 reads CASSLEKPNEKLFF. CDR3 bases: TGCGCCAGCAGCTTGGAGAAGCCTAATGAAAAACTGTTTTTT. V usage is TRBV5-1 and J usage is TRBJ1-4; no definite D call. In germline, CDR1 is SGHRS, CDR2 YFSETQ. V was shortened by 0 bases and J by 3 bases, with 6 bases between the two germline ends. This CDR3 has 14 amino acids.

This chain connects TRBV10-3 to TRBJ1-1; D gene uncertain. The ends were cut back, 2 bases at V and 8 bases at J, with 6 bases in the middle. This CDR3 spans 11 amino acids. Germline V gives CDR1 ENHRY, CDR2 SYGVKD. The CDR3 is CAISEAREAFF. The CDR3 nucleotides read TGTGCCATCAGTGAGGCCAGGGAAGCTTTCTTT.

This chain joins TRBV4-1 and TRBJ1-1; a weak D match, TRBD1 (5 bases). Between the trimmed V and J ends, which lost 1 base and 6 bases, there was a span of 9 bases. The CDR3 consists of 13 residues. Germline CDR1 reads MGHRA; CDR2 reads YSYEKL. CDR3 coding DNA: TGCGCCAGCAGCCAAGTTGAACAGGCTGAAGCTTTCTTT. Amino acids: CASSQVEQAEAFF.

This chain joins TRBV28 and TRBJ1-4; a weak D match, TRBD1 (6 bases). Trimming removed 6 bases from V and 4 bases from J, with 12 bases in between. Per the germline V gene, CDR1 is MDHEN and CDR2 is SYDVKM. This CDR3 is built from 14 residues. The CDR3 nucleotides are TGTGCCAGCAGGAGACAGGTTCTTAATGAAAAACTGTTTTTT. This sequence encodes CASRRQVLNEKLFF.

This chain uses TRBV3-1 (or the pseudogene TRBV3-2) with TRBJ2-7; tentatively, D is TRBD1 (6 bases). V lost 2 bases and J 0 bases, leaving 8 bases between the germline ends. Germline V gene sequence: CDR1 LGHDT, CDR2 YNNKEL (reference sequence). The CDR3 totals 14 residues. The CDR3 coding sequence is TGTGCCAGCAGCCAAAGGGGGTTCTCCTACGAGCAGTACTTC. It codes for CASSQRGFSYEQYF.

V gene TRBV5-4 combines with J gene TRBJ2-1; 10 bases match TRBD2. CDR1 is SGHNT and CDR2 is YYREEE in the germline V gene (reference sequence). The CDR3 is made up of 15 amino acids. The V and J ends lost 3 bases and 8 bases, in that order; junction bases with no gene match: 8. CDR3 amino acids: CASSSPPSGGDEQFF. The CDR3 DNA is TGTGCCAGCAGCTCGCCCCCTAGCGGGGGTGATGAGCAGTTCTTC.

The chain carries TRBV7-2 and TRBJ2-2, with D unclear. The V gene lost 2 bases and the J gene lost 0 bases, with 10 bases spanning the gap. This CDR3 has 16 residues. Germline CDR1 reads SGHTA; CDR2 reads FQGNSA. Written as DNA, the CDR3 is TGTGCCAGCAGCTTAAGGCTAGTAACGAACACCGGGGAGCTGTTTTTT. Translation gives CASSLRLVTNTGELFF.

The genes are TRBV19 and TRBJ1-1; D not resolved. CDR1 is LNHDA, CDR2 SQIVND, per germline (reference sequence). This CDR3 comprises 14 residues. V lost 6 bases and J lost 4, with 15 bases in between. The CDR3 nucleotides read TGTGCCAGTAGGGAGTTGGGTTTGGGCACTGAAGCTTTCTTT. It encodes CASRELGLGTEAFF.

The CDR3: CASSLEGGGPQHF. The CDR3 DNA reads TGTGCCAGCAGCTTAGAGGGGGGAGGGCCCCAGCATTTT. The rearrangement joins TRBV11-2 to TRBJ1-5, with D possibly being TRBD1 (5 bases). CDR1 is SGHAT and CDR2 is FQNNGV in the germline V gene. CDR3 size: 13 residues. V lost 0 bases and J 9 bases, leaving 9 bases between the germline ends.

This chain uses TRBV29-1 with TRBJ1-3; 10 nucleotides align to TRBD1. Trimming took 1 base from V and 7 from J; bases not matched to a gene: 10. The CDR3 runs 16 residues. From germline, CDR1 is SQVTM and CDR2 ANQGSEA. The CDR3 loop reads CSVEAGQGLLRNTIYF. In DNA, the CDR3 is TGCAGCGTTGAAGCGGGACAGGGGTTATTACGGAACACCATATATTTT. Full variable domain (rest looked up from reference TRBV29-1 and TRBJ1-3): SAVISQKPSRDICQRGTSLTIQCQVDSQVTMMFWYRQQPGQSLTLIATANQGSEATYESGFVIDKFPISRPNLTFSTLTVSNMSPEDSSIYLCSVEAGQGLLRNTIYFGEGSWLTVV.

This clone has more than one count but fewer than ten. The V gene is TRBV9, the J gene TRBJ1-6, with D hard to call. The V end lost 4 bases, the J end lost 3 bases, and 11 bases lay between the germline ends. Germline CDR1 reads SGDLS; CDR2 reads YYNGEE. The length of the CDR3 is 15 residues. CDR3 nucleotides: TGTGCCAGCAGCCTCGACGGGGACTATAATTCACCCCTCCACTTT. This sequence encodes CASSLDGDYNSPLHF.

The chain joins TRBV11-2 to TRBJ2-1; 10 bases map to TRBD1. The germline CDR1 and CDR2 sequences are SGHAT and FQNNGV. Trimming cost V 5 bases and J 7 bases; bases outside gene matches: 8. The CDR3 loop spans 15 amino acids. DNA of the CDR3: TGTGCCAGCAGCGCCGGACAGGGGGATGGTAATGAGCAGTTCTTC. Translation gives CASSAGQGDGNEQFF. The full variable domain, completed using reference TRBV11-2 and TRBJ2-1, is EAGVAQSPRYKIIEKRQSVAFWCNPISGHATLYWYQQILGQGPKLLIQFQNNGVVDDSQLPKDRFSAERLKGVDSTLKIQPAKLEDSAVYLCASSAGQGDGNEQFFGPGTRLTVL.